This TCR beta chain was profiled in a study of blood T cells in healthy people across ages. A sample-barcoded 5' primer and a J-beta primer mix were used in a second PCR of roughly 7 to 11 cycles. TCRdb reprocessed the 5' RACE reads via MiXCR and lists one record per CDR3 protein. The repertoire holds approximately 800,000 distinct CDR3 sequences, with approximately 59% as singletons. Trimming removed 4 bases from V and 3 bases from J, with 10 bases in between. The length of the CDR3 is 13 residues. CDR1 is MGHRA, CDR2 YSYEKL, per germline. Points from the study as a whole: Greater diversity and more naive CD4+ cells were seen in long-lived donors than in aged donors.

Turning to this clonotype: Its antigen is currently unknown.

The sequenced sample consisted of blood. The chain couples TRBV4-1 to TRBJ2-7; D is unresolved. The sequence was obtained from a man aged 25 to 45 in good health. The CDR3 nucleotides are TGCGCCAGCAGCCCGAACAGTCACTACGAGCAGTACTTC. Residues: CASSPNSHYEQYF.